These T cell receptor beta chains were read from a single sample in a study of blood T cell repertoires in COVID-19. Using immunoSEQ multiplex PCR, the repertoire was profiled, and TCRdb retains in-frame clones only, with some absent. This table has some 160,000 clones, over 80% appearing once. Sequenced input: peripheral blood. Receptors originate from a man in his sixties or seventies who had recovered from COVID-19. CDR3s include the opening cysteine and the closing phenylalanine or tryptophan. The D gene is left open where the match is weak. The size of a clone is reported for some rows only, either as once, few or many, or as a class for expanded clones.

clone_size,v_call,j_call,d_call,cdr3_aa,cdr3_nt
.,TRBV18,TRBJ2-5,TRBD2,CASSPEMGLHAETQYF,TGTGCCAGCTCACCAGAAATGGGACTACATGCAGAGACCCAGTACTTC
once,TRBV15,TRBJ2-7,.,CATSRNQGGSEQYF,TGTGCCACCAGCAGAAACCAGGGCGGCTCCGAGCAGTACTTC
.,TRBV6-6,TRBJ2-7,TRBD1,CASSYPRDRSSYEQYF,TGTGCCAGCAGTTACCCAAGGGACAGGAGCTCCTACGAGCAGTACTTC
.,TRBV2,TRBJ2-1,.,CASSLIQGGKNEQFF,TGTGCCAGCAGCCTAATACAGGGGGGGAAGAATGAGCAGTTCTTC
.,TRBV11-2,TRBJ2-7,TRBD1,CASSARRDRAKYF,TGTGCCAGCAGCGCGCGGAGGGACAGGGCTAAGTACTTC
.,TRBV2,TRBJ2-2,.,CATSGGTGELFF,TGTGCCACCTCCGGCGGGACCGGGGAGCTGTTTTTT
.,TRBV5-1,TRBJ2-7,.,CASSLTPGAGYEQYF,TGCGCCAGCAGCTTGACGCCAGGGGCTGGCTACGAGCAGTACTTC
.,TRBV19,TRBJ2-1,TRBD2,CASSAIAGGPSEQFF,TGTGCCAGTAGTGCTATAGCGGGAGGGCCCTCTGAGCAGTTCTTC
few,TRBV4-2,TRBJ1-4,.,CASSQESRNSFNEKLFF,TGTGCCAGCAGCCAAGAAAGTCGGAACAGCTTTAATGAAAAACTGTTTTTT
.,TRBV19,TRBJ2-7,TRBD1,CASSIGDRGTYEQYF,TGTGCCAGTAGTATAGGGGACAGAGGGACCTACGAGCAGTACTTC
.,TRBV20-1,TRBJ2-1,TRBD2,CSASTSGRVREQFF,TGCAGTGCTAGTACTAGCGGGAGGGTTAGGGAGCAGTTCTTC
.,TRBV6-5,TRBJ2-7,TRBD1,CASSHSTGEPAGQYF,TGTGCCAGCAGCCACTCGACAGGGGAGCCGGCGGGGCAGTACTTC
.,TRBV28,TRBJ1-5,.,CASSLHRGNQPQHF,TGTGCCAGCAGCCTCCACCGGGGAAATCAGCCCCAGCATTTT
once,TRBV6-5,TRBJ1-6,TRBD1,CASSYMDRGNSPLHF,TGTGCCAGCAGTTACATGGACAGGGGTAATTCACCCCTCCACTTT
.,TRBV5-1,TRBJ1-2,TRBD1,CASSLGPDRGGYGYTF,TGCGCCAGCAGCTTGGGGCCGGACAGGGGAGGTTATGGCTACACCTTC
.,TRBV10-3,TRBJ1-1,TRBD1,CAISTRQGANTEAFF,TGTGCCATCAGCACACGACAGGGGGCGAACACTGAAGCTTTCTTT
once,TRBV6-4,TRBJ2-2,.,CASSSLVTGELFF,TGTGCCAGCAGTTCTCTAGTTACCGGGGAGCTGTTTTTT
.,TRBV7-9,TRBJ2-1,.,CASSLEPSNEQFF,TGTGCCAGCAGCTTAGAACCGAGCAATGAGCAGTTCTTC
.,TRBV2,TRBJ1-3,.,CASTQGSGNTIYF,TGTGCCAGCACGCAGGGCTCTGGAAACACCATATATTTT
.,TRBV30,TRBJ2-1,.,CAWSVLATYNEQFF,TGTGCCTGGAGTGTTTTAGCAACCTACAATGAGCAGTTCTTC
.,TRBV29-1,TRBJ2-7,TRBD2,CSVEDGGGHEQYF,TGCAGCGTTGAAGATGGCGGGGGTCACGAGCAGTACTTC
.,TRBV6-5,TRBJ1-1,.,CASSYSIRGDTEAFF,TGTGCCAGCAGTTACTCTATTCGGGGGGACACTGAAGCTTTCTTT
.,TRBV7-2,TRBJ2-7,TRBD2,CASSLGGSKYEQYF,TGTGCCAGCAGCTTGGGGGGGAGTAAGTACGAGCAGTACTTC
.,TRBV29-1,TRBJ1-4,TRBD1,CSVAGTGATNEKLFF,TGCAGCGTTGCCGGGACAGGGGCAACTAATGAAAAACTGTTTTTT
few,TRBV12-3/TRBV12-4,TRBJ1-2,TRBD1,CASNRQGFGYTF,TGTGCCAGCAATCGACAGGGTTTTGGCTACACCTTC
.,TRBV20-1,TRBJ2-5,.,CSALSQETQYF,TGCAGTGCTCTCTCGCAAGAGACCCAGTACTTC
.,TRBV19,TRBJ2-3,TRBD2,CASSLGLVGTDTQYF,TGTGCCAGTAGTCTGGGACTAGTTGGCACAGATACGCAGTATTTT
.,TRBV23-1,TRBJ2-3,.,CASRPGREPTDTQYF,TGCGCCAGCAGGCCTGGGCGGGAACCCACAGATACGCAGTATTTT
.,TRBV24-1,TRBJ2-1,.,CATSDYTGTHSLNEQFF,TGTGCCACCAGTGATTACACCGGGACTCACTCGCTCAATGAGCAGTTCTTC
.,TRBV5-6,TRBJ1-2,.,CASIRARRDGFTF,TGTGCCAGCATCCGAGCAAGGAGAGATGGCTTCACCTTC
.,TRBV28,TRBJ1-5,TRBD1,CASSPPSGQALGGNQPQHF,TGTGCCAGCAGTCCGCCATCGGGACAGGCACTGGGGGGCAATCAGCCCCAGCATTTT
few,TRBV5-1,TRBJ1-6,.,CASSLAQGGNSPLHF,TGCGCCAGCAGCTTGGCCCAGGGAGGGAATTCACCCCTCCACTTT
.,TRBV7-2,TRBJ2-1,TRBD1,CSSREDRGSYNEQFF,TGTTCCAGCAGGGAAGACAGGGGCTCCTACAATGAGCAGTTCTTC
.,TRBV15,TRBJ1-1,TRBD1,CATSRAGQGNTEAFF,TGTGCCACCAGCAGGGCTGGACAGGGGAACACTGAAGCTTTCTTT
.,TRBV18,TRBJ2-7,TRBD1,CASSPGTGGPYEQYF,TGTGCCAGCTCACCCGGGACAGGGGGCCCCTACGAGCAGTACTTC
many,TRBV6-5,TRBJ2-3,TRBD2,CASSSRTSGTVDTQYF,TGTGCCAGCAGTTCTCGGACTAGCGGGACGGTAGATACGCAGTATTTT
.,TRBV5-6,TRBJ2-2,.,CASSIRNTGELFF,TGTGCCAGCAGTATCAGGAACACCGGGGAGCTGTTTTTT
.,TRBV7-2,TRBJ2-7,.,CASSAPGTYGEQQYF,TGTGCCAGCAGCGCCCCCGGGACTTACGGAGAGCAGCAGTACTTC
.,TRBV28,TRBJ2-3,TRBD2,CAGGSAGAGTDTQYF,TGTGCCGGAGGAAGCGCGGGAGCCGGCACAGATACGCAGTATTTT
.,TRBV2,TRBJ2-1,TRBD2,CASRVLAGLNNEQFF,TGTGCCAGCAGGGTTCTAGCGGGTTTAAACAATGAGCAGTTCTTC